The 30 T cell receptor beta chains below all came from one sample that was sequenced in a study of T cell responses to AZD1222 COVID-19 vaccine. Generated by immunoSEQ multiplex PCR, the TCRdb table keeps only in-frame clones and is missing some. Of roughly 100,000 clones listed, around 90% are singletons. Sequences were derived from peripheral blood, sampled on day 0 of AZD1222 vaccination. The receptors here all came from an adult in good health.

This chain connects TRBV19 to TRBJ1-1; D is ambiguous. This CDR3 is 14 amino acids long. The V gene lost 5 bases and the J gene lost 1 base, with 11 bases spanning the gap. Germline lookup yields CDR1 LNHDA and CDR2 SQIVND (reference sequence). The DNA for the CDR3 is TGTGCCAGTAGTTTCCGGGCAGAGAACACTGAAGCTTTCTTT. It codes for CASSFRAENTEAFF.

As DNA, the CDR3 is TGTGCCAGCACTCATAGGGGGCAAGAGACCCAGTACTTC. Protein: CASTHRGQETQYF. The genes are TRBV3-1 (or the pseudogene TRBV3-2) and TRBJ2-5; a possible D gene is TRBD1 (6 bases). The CDR3 contains 13 residues. Per germline, CDR1 LGHDT and CDR2 YNNKEL (reference sequence). The V and J ends lost 7 bases and 2 bases respectively, with 11 bases between them.

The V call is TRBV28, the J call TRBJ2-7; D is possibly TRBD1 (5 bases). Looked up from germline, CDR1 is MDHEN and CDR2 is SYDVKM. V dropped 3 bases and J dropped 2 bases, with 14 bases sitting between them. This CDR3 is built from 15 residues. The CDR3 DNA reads TGTGCCAGCAGTTTCGGGCAGGGAATCACCTACGAGCAGTACTTC. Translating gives CASSFGQGITYEQYF.

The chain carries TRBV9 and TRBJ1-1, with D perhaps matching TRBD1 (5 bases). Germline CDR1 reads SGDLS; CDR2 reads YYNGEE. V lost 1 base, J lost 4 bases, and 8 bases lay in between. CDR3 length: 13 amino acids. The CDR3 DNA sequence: TGTGCCAGCAGCGTAATCCAGGGCACTGAAGCTTTCTTT. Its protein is CASSVIQGTEAFF.

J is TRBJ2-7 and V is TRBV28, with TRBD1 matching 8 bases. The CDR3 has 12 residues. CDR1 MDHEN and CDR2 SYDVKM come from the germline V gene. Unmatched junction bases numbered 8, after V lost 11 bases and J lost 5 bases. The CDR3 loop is CAGRTGLNEQYF. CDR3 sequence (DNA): TGTGCCGGTCGGACAGGGCTGAACGAGCAGTACTTC.

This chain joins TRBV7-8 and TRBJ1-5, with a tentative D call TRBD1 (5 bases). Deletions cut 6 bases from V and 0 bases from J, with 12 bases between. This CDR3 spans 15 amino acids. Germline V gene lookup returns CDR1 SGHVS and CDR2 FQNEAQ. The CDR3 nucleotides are TGTGCCAGCAGGGTAGACAGATATAGCAATCAGCCCCAGCATTTT. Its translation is CASRVDRYSNQPQHF. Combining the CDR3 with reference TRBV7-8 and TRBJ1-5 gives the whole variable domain GAGVSQSPRYKVAKRGQDVALRCDPISGHVSLFWYQQALGQGPEFLTYFQNEAQLDKSGLPSDRFFAERPEGSVSTLKIQRTQQEDSAVYLCASRVDRYSNQPQHFGDGTRLSIL.

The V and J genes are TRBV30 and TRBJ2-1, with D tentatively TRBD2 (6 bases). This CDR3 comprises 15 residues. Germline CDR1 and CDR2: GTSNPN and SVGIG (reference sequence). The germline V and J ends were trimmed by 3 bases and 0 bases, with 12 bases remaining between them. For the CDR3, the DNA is TGTGCCTGGAGCTGGGGGGATAGCTCCTACAATGAGCAGTTCTTC. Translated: CAWSWGDSSYNEQFF.

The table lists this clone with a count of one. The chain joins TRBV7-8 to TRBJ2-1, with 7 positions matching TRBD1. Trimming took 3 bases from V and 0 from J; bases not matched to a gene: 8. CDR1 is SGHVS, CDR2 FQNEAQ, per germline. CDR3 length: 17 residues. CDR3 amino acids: CASSFSGTASSYNEQFF. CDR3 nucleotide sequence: TGTGCCAGCAGCTTCTCCGGGACAGCCAGCTCCTACAATGAGCAGTTCTTC.

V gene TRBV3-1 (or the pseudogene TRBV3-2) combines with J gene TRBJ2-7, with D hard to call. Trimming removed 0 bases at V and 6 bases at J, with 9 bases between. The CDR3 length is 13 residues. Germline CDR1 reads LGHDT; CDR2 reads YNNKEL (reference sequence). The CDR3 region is CASSQEEASEQYF. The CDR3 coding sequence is TGTGCCAGCAGCCAAGAAGAGGCCAGCGAGCAGTACTTC.

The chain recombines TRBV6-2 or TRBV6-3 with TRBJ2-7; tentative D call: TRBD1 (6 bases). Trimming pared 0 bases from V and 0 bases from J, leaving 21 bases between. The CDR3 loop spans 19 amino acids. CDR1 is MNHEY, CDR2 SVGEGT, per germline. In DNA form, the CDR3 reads TGTGCCAGCAGTTACTCGATGGCTGAAGGGGGTGATGACTCCTACGAGCAGTACTTC. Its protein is CASSYSMAEGGDDSYEQYF.

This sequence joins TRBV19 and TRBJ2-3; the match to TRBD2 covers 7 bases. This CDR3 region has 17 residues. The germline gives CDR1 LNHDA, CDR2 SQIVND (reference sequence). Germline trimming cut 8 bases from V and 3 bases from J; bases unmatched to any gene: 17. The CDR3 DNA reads TGTGCCAGTCAACACGTAACCGCGGGGGACGGGACAGATACGCAGTATTTT. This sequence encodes CASQHVTAGDGTDTQYF.

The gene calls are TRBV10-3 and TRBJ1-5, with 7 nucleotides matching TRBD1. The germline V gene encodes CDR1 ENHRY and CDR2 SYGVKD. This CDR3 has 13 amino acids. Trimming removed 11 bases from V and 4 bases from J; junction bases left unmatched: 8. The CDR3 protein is CAATGTENQPQHF. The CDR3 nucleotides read TGTGCCGCAACCGGGACAGAAAATCAGCCCCAGCATTTT.

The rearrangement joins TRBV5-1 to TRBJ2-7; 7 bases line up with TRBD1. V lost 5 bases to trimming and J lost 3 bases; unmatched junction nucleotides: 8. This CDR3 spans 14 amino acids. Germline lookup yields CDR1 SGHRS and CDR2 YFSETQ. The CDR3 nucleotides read TGCGCCAGCAGTACGGGACAGACGTACTACGAGCAGTACTTC. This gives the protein CASSTGQTYYEQYF. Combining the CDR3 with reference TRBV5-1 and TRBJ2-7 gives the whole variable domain KAGVTQTPRYLIKTRGQQVTLSCSPISGHRSVSWYQQTPGQGLQFLFEYFSETQRNKGNFPGRFSGRQFSNSRSEMNVSTLELGDSALYLCASSTGQTYYEQYFGPGTRLTVT.

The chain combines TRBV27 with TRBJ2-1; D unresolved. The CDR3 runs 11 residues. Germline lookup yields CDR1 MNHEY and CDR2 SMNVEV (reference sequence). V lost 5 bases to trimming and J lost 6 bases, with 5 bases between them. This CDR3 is CASSMSNEQFF. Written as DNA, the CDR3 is TGTGCCAGCAGTATGAGCAATGAGCAGTTCTTC.

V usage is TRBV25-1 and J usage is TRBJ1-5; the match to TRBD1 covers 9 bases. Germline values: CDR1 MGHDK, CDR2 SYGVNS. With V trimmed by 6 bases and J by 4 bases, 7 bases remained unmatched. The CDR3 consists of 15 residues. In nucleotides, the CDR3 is TGTGCCAGCAGGCCAACCGGGACAGGGAATCAGCCCCAGCATTTT. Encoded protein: CASRPTGTGNQPQHF.

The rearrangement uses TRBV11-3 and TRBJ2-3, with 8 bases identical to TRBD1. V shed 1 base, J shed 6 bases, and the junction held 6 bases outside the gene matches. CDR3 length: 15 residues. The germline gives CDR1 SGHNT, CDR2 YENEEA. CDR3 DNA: TGTGCCAGCAGCTTAGCAGGGGGCGAGTTCGATACGCAGTATTTT. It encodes CASSLAGGEFDTQYF.

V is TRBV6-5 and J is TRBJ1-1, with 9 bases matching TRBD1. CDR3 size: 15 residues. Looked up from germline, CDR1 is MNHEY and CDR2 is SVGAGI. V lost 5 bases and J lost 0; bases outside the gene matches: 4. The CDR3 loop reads CASSPGQGMNTEAFF. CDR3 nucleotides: TGTGCCAGCAGTCCGGGACAGGGCATGAACACTGAAGCTTTCTTT.

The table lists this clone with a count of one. In nucleotides, the CDR3 is TGTGCCGTACGTCAGGGCGGTGGGGAGACCCAGTACTTC. It translates to CAVRQGGGETQYF. The chain recombines TRBV10-3 with TRBJ2-5; weak D call: TRBD1 (5 bases). The germline CDR1 and CDR2 sequences are ENHRY and SYGVKD. The CDR3 extends over 13 amino acids. Trimming took off 11 bases at V and 5 bases at J, with 18 bases between the two ends.

CDR3 region: CASSYAKDYGYTF. In DNA, the CDR3 is TGTGCCAGCAGTTATGCGAAGGATTATGGCTACACCTTC. This chain links TRBV6-2 or TRBV6-3 with TRBJ1-2; no clear D gene. The germline CDR1 and CDR2 sequences are MNHEY and SVGEGT. The germline V and J ends were trimmed by 3 bases and 5 bases, with 10 bases remaining between them. CDR3 length equals 13 residues.

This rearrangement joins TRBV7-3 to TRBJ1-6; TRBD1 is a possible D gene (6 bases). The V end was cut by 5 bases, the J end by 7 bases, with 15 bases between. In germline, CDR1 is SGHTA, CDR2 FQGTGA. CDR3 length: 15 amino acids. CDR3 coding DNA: TGTGCCAGCAGCCGGTCTGCAGGGGCAAATTCACCCCTCCACTTT. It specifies CASSRSAGANSPLHF.

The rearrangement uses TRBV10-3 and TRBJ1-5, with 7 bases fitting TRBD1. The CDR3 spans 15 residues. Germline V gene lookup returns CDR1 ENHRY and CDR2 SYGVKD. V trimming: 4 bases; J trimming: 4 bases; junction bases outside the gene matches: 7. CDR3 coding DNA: TGTGCCATCAGTGGGGATCTACAGGGGAATCAGCCCCAGCATTTT. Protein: CAISGDLQGNQPQHF.

The CDR3 DNA reads TGTGCCAGCAGTGAACCCCCGAACACTGAAGCTTTCTTT. Its protein is CASSEPPNTEAFF. The chain employs TRBV25-1 and TRBJ1-1; no definite D call. Germline CDR1 is MGHDK and CDR2 is SYGVNS. Trimming took 2 bases from V and 1 from J, leaving 5 bases between them. The CDR3 extends over 13 amino acids.

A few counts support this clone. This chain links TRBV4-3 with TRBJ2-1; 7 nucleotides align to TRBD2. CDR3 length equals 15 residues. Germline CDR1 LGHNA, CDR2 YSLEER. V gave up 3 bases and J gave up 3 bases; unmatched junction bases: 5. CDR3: CASSQGTTGYNEQFF. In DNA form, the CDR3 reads TGCGCCAGCAGCCAGGGGACTACAGGCTACAATGAGCAGTTCTTC.

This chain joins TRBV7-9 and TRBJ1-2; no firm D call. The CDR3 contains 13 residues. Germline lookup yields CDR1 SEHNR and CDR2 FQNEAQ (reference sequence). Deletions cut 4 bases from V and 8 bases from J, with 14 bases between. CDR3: CASSSPMSLGYTF. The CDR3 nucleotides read TGTGCCAGCAGCTCCCCAATGAGCTTGGGCTACACCTTC.

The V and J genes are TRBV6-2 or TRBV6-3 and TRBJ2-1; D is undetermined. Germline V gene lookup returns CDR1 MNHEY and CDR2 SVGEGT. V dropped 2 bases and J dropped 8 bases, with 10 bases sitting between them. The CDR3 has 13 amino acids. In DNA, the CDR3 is TGTGCCAGCAGTTACCCCCAGAAGCATGAGCAGTTCTTC. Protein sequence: CASSYPQKHEQFF.

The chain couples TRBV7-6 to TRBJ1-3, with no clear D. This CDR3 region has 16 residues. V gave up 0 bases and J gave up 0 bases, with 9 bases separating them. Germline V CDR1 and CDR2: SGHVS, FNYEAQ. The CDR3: CASSLASGRSGNTIYF. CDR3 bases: TGTGCCAGCAGCTTAGCTAGCGGGCGCTCTGGAAACACCATATATTTT.

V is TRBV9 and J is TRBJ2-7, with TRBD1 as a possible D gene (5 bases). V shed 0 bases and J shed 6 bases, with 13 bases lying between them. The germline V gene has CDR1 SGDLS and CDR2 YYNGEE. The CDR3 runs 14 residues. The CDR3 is CASSVGDSRLEQYF. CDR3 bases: TGTGCCAGCAGCGTAGGCGACAGTCGTCTCGAGCAGTACTTC.

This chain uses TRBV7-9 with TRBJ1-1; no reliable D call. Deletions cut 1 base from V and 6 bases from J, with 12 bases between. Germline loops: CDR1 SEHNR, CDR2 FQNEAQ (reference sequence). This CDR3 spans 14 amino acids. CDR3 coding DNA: TGTGCCAGCAGCTTAGATCCAGGTTTGCCTGAAGCTTTCTTT. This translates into CASSLDPGLPEAFF.

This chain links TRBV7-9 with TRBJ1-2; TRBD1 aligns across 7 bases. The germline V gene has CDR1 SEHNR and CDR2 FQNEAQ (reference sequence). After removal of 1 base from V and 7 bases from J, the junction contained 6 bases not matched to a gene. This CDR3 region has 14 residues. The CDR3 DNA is TGTGCCAGCAGCTTAGGGCTAGGGGGCTCTGGCTACACCTTC. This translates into CASSLGLGGSGYTF.

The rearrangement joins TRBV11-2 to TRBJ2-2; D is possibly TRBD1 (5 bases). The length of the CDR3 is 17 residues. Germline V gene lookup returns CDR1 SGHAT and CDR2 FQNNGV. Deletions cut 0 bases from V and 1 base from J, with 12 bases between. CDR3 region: CASSLDWGKGNTGELFF. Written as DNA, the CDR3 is TGTGCCAGCAGCTTAGATTGGGGCAAGGGGAACACCGGGGAGCTGTTTTTT.